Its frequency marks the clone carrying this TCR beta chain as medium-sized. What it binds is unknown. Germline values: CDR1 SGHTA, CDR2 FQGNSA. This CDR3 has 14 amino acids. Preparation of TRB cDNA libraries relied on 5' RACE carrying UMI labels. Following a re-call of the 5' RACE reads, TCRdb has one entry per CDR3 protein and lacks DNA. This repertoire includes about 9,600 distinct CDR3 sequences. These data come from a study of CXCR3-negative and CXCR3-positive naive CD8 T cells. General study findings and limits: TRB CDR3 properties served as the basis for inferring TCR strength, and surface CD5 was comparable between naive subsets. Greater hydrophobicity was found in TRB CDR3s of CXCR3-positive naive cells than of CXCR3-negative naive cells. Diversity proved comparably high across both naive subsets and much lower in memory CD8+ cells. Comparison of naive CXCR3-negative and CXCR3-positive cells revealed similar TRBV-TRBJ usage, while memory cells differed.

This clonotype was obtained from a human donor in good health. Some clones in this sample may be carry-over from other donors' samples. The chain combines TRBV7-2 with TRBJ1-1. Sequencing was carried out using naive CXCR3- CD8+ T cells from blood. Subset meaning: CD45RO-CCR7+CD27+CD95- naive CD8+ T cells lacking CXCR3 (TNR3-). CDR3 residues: CASISWDLGTEAFF.